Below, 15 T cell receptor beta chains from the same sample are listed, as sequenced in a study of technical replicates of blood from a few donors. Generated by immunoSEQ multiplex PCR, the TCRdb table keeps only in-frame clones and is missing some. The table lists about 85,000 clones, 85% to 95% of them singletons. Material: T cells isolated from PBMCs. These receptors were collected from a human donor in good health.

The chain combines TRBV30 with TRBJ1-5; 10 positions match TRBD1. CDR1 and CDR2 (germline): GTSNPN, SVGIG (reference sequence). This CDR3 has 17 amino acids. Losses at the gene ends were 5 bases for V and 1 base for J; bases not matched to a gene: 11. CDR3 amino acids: CAWAGTGVVLSNQPQHF. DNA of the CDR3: TGTGCCTGGGCCGGGACAGGGGTTGTTTTGAGCAATCAGCCCCAGCATTTT.

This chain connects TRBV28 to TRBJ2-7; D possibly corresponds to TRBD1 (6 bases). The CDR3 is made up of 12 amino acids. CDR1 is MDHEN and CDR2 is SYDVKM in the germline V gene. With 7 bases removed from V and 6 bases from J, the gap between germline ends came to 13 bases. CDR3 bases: TGTGCCAGCACCTCTGGGGGCATCGAGCAGTACTTC. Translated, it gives CASTSGGIEQYF.

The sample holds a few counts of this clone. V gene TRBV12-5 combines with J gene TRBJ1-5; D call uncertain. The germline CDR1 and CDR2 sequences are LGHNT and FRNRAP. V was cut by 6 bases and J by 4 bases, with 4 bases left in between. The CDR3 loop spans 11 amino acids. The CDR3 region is CASGKNQPQHF. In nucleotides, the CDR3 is TGTGCTAGTGGCAAAAATCAGCCCCAGCATTTT.

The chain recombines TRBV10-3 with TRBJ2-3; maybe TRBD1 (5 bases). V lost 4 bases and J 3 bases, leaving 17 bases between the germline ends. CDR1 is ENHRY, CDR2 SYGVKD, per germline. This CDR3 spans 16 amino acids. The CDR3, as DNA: TGTGCCATCAGTGCCCTCAGGGTTGGGGAAACAGATACGCAGTATTTT. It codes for CAISALRVGETDTQYF.

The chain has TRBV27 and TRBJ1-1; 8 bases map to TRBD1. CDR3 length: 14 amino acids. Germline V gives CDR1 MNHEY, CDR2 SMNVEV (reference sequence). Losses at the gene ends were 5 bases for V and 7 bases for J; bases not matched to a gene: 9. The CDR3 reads CASSIDRGALEAFF. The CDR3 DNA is TGTGCCAGCAGTATCGACAGGGGTGCTCTTGAAGCTTTCTTT.

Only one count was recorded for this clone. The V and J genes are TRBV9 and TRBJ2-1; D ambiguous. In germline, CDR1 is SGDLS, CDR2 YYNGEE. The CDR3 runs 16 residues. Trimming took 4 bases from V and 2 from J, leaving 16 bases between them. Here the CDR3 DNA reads TGTGCCAGCAGCCCTGGCGGCACTGTTGCCTACAATGAGCAGTTCTTC. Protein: CASSPGGTVAYNEQFF.

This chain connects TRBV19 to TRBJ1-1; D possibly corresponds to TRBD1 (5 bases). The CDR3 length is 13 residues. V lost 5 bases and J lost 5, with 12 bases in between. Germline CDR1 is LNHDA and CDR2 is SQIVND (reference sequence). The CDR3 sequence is CASSGGWGTEAFF. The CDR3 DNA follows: TGTGCCAGTAGTGGGGGGTGGGGGACTGAAGCTTTCTTT.

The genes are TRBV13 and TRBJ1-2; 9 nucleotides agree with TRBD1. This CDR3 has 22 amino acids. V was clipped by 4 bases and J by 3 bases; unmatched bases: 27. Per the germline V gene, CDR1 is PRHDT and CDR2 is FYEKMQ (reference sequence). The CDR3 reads CASSSSYRSSGTGTFWDYGYTF. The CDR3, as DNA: TGTGCCAGCAGCTCCAGCTACCGTAGCTCCGGGACAGGGACATTTTGGGACTATGGCTACACCTTC.

The DNA for the CDR3 is TGTGCCAGCAGCCTAGCGGGAGGTGTGGAGACCCAGTACTTC. Amino acid sequence: CASSLAGGVETQYF. This chain joins TRBV28 and TRBJ2-5; TRBD2 matches at 11 bases. V shed 6 bases, J shed 5 bases, and the junction held 5 bases outside the gene matches. CDR3 length equals 14 residues. CDR1 is MDHEN and CDR2 is SYDVKM in the germline V gene.

In DNA form, the CDR3 reads TGTGCCAGCAATCCCGCAGGGCGGAACACTGAAGCTTTCTTT. Translated: CASNPAGRNTEAFF. The V call is TRBV6-5, the J call TRBJ1-1, with a tentative D call TRBD1 (5 bases). The CDR3 runs 14 residues. The V end lost 7 bases, the J end lost 1 base, and 13 bases lay between the germline ends. CDR1 MNHEY and CDR2 SVGAGI come from the germline V gene.

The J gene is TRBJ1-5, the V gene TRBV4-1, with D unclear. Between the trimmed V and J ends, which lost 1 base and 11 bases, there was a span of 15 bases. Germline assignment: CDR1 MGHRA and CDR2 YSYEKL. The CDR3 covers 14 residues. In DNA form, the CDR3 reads TGCGCCAGCAGCCAAGGTCGAGGAGTTTCGGCCCAGCATTTT. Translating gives CASSQGRGVSAQHF.

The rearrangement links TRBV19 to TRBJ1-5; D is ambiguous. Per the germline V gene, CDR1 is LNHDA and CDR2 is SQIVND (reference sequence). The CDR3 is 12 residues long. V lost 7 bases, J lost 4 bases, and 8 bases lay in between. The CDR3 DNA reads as TGTGCCAGTAAACGGGAAAATCAGCCCCAGCATTTT. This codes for CASKRENQPQHF.

CDR3 protein: CSVITGYEQYF. Here the CDR3 DNA reads TGCAGTGTTATAACAGGGTACGAGCAGTACTTC. The chain is built from TRBV20-1 and TRBJ2-7, with D possibly TRBD1 on 6 matching bases. This CDR3 is built from 11 residues. V shed 7 bases and J shed 4 bases, with 11 bases lying between them. Germline-derived CDR1 and CDR2 are DFQATT and SNEGSKA (reference sequence).

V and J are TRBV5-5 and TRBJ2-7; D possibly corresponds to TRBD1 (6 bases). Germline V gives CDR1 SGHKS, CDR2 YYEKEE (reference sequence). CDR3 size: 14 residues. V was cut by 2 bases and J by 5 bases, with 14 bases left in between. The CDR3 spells CASSLGTLRNEQYF. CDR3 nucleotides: TGTGCCAGCAGCTTAGGGACATTGAGAAACGAGCAGTACTTC.

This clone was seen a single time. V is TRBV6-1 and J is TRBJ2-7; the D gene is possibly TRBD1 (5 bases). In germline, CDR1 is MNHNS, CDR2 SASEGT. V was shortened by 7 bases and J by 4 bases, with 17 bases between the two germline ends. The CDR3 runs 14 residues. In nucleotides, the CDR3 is TGTGCCAGCACGGAAGGGGTTCTTTGGTACGAGCAGTACTTC. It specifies CASTEGVLWYEQYF.